This is a list of T cell receptor beta chains from one sample in a study of blood T cell repertoires in COVID-19. Generated by immunoSEQ multiplex PCR, the TCRdb table keeps only in-frame clones and is missing some. The table has roughly 200,000 clones, around 86% seen once. Input material: PBMCs or T cells enriched from blood (not recorded which). The source is a middle-aged man with acute COVID-19. CDR3s include the opening cysteine and the closing phenylalanine or tryptophan. The D gene is left open where the match is weak. Clone size is given for some rows only: seen once, a few or many times, or a class if the clone is expanded.

>TRBV3-1/TRBV3-2|TRBJ2-7|-|-
TGTGCCAGCAGCCAATGGACTACGACCTACGAGCAGTACTTC
CASSQWTTTYEQYF
>TRBV20-1|TRBJ1-1|-|-
TGCAGTGTACTCGGGGGAACTGAAGCTTTCTTT
CSVLGGTEAFF
>TRBV24-1|TRBJ2-7|-|-
TGTGCCACCAAAAACGGGGGCGAGCAGTACTTC
CATKNGGEQYF
>TRBV19|TRBJ1-6|few|TRBD1
TGTGCCAGTAGTATGGGACAGGGAAGTTCACCCCTCCACTTT
CASSMGQGSSPLHF
>TRBV27|TRBJ1-1|-|-
TGTGCCAGCAGCCTTAGGACAGCTCTGAACACTGAAGCTTTCTTT
CASSLRTALNTEAFF
>TRBV3-1/TRBV3-2|TRBJ2-7|-|TRBD2
TGTGCCAGCAGCCCGAGGGGCGGGAGTTATTCCTACGAGCAGTACTTC
CASSPRGGSYSYEQYF
>TRBV12-3/TRBV12-4|TRBJ2-7|-|-
TGTGCCAGCAGTTTCCTCGACGAGCAGTACTTC
CASSFLDEQYF
>TRBV29-1|TRBJ2-1|-|TRBD2
TGCAGCGTAGAGGAGGGAGGGCACAATGAGCAGTTCTTC
CSVEEGGHNEQFF
>TRBV3-1/TRBV3-2|TRBJ2-4|-|-
TGTGCCAGCAGCCCAGAGGTGGGGGGAAACATTCAGTACTTC
CASSPEVGGNIQYF
>TRBV5-3|TRBJ2-3|-|TRBD2
TGTGCCAGAAGCTTGAAGCCGAGCCTGCGACTAGCGGGAGATGAGTCAGATACGCAGTATTTT
CARSLKPSLRLAGDESDTQYF
>TRBV4-1|TRBJ2-1|-|-
TGCGCCAGCAGCTTGGGGGACTCTCCACACAATGAGCAGTTCTTC
CASSLGDSPHNEQFF
>TRBV28|TRBJ2-5|-|-
TGTGCCAGCAGCTCGACAGGGGCGGGAGGGGAGACCCAGTACTTC
CASSSTGAGGETQYF
>TRBV27|TRBJ1-3|-|-
TGTGCCAGCAGTCCGAACTCAAACTCTGGAAACACCATATATTTT
CASSPNSNSGNTIYF
>TRBV5-1|TRBJ1-5|-|-
TGCGCCAGCAGACCCCGACAGGCTACAGGCAATCAGCCCCAGCATTTT
CASRPRQATGNQPQHF
>TRBV5-1|TRBJ2-7|few|TRBD2
TGCGCCAGCAGCTTCGAACTAGCGGGAGGGTCCTACGAGCAGTACTTC
CASSFELAGGSYEQYF
>TRBV4-2|TRBJ2-3|-|TRBD2
TGTGCCAGCAGCCCCGAGGGACTAGGCCTCACAGATACGCAGTATTTT
CASSPEGLGLTDTQYF
>TRBV19|TRBJ2-7|-|TRBD1
TGTGCCAGTAGCTACAGGGGGCTGAGCAACGAGCAGTACTTC
CASSYRGLSNEQYF
>TRBV5-1|TRBJ2-3|-|TRBD1
TGCGCCAGCAGGGGATCAATAAGGGGGACAGGCCTAAGCACAGATACGCAGTATTTT
CASRGSIRGTGLSTDTQYF
>TRBV9|TRBJ2-2|-|-
TGTGCCAGCAGCGTAGATCCGCTCAGCGGGGAGCTGTTTTTT
CASSVDPLSGELFF
>TRBV5-4|TRBJ2-1|-|TRBD2
TGTGCCAGCCTCACTGGGACTAGCAATGAGCAGTTCTTC
CASLTGTSNEQFF
>TRBV4-3|TRBJ2-2|-|TRBD2
TGCGCCAGCAGCCGACGGATGCGACTAGCGGGAGGCGCCGGGGAGCTGTTTTTT
CASSRRMRLAGGAGELFF
>TRBV15|TRBJ1-5|-|-
TGTGCCACCAGCAGACCTGGCGAGGTGGCGTGGCCCCAGCATTTT
CATSRPGEVAWPQHF
>TRBV19|TRBJ1-1|-|TRBD1
TGTGCCAGTAGTACTCTGACAGGGATGAACACTGAAGCTTTCTTT
CASSTLTGMNTEAFF
>TRBV6-5|TRBJ2-7|-|-
TGTGCCAGCAGTTACCTGAGAGGCTACGAGCAGTACTTC
CASSYLRGYEQYF
>TRBV28|TRBJ1-5|-|-
TGTGCCAGCAGTAACAGGCCGACGGCCCAGCATTTT
CASSNRPTAQHF
>TRBV2|TRBJ2-5|-|-
TGTGCCAGCAGTGCTGGACTCAACCTGGGGGGAGAGACCCAGTACTTC
CASSAGLNLGGETQYF
>TRBV6-2/TRBV6-3|TRBJ1-2|-|-
TGTGCCAGCAGCCAAACAGGGTATGGCTACACCTTC
CASSQTGYGYTF
>TRBV3-1/TRBV3-2|TRBJ2-7|-|TRBD1
TGTGCCAGCAGCCAACAATCAGGGGGCAACTACGAGCAGTACTTC
CASSQQSGGNYEQYF